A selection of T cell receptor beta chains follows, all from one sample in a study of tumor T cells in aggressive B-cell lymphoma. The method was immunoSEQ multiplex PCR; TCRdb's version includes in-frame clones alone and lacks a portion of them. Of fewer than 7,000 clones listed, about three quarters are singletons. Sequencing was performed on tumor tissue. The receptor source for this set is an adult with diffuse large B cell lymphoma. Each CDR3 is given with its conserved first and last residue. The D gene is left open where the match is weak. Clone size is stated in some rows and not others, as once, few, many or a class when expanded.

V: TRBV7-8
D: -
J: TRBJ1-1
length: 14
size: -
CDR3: CASSLVAGNTEAFF
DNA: TGTGCCAGCAGCTTAGTGGCAGGAAACACTGAAGCTTTCTTT

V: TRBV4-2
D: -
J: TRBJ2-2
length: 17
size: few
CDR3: CASSQEFLRGFTGELFF
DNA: TGTGCCAGCAGCCAAGAGTTCCTTCGGGGGTTCACCGGGGAGCTGTTTTTT

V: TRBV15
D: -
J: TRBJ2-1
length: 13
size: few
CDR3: CATSRDQDREAFF
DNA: TGTGCCACCAGCAGAGACCAAGACCGTGAGGCGTTCTTC

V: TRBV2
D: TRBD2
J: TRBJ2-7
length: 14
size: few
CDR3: CASIPGGNSYEQYF
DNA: TGTGCCAGCATTCCGGGAGGGAACTCCTACGAGCAGTACTTC

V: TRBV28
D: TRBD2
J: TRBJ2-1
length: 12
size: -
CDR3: CASTQLAGEQFF
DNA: TGTGCCAGCACCCAACTAGCGGGTGAGCAGTTCTTC

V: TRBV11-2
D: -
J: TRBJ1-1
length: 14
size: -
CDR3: CASSLGRWNTEAFF
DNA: TGTGCCAGCAGCTTAGGTCGTTGGAACACTGAAGCTTTCTTT

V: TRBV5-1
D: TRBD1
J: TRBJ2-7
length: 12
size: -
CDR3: CASSLDRREQYF
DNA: TGCGCCAGCAGCCTGGACAGGCGCGAGCAGTACTTC

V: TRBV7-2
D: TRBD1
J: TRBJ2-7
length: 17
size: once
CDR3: CASSSPGTGTFSYEQYF
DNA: TGTGCCAGCAGCTCTCCAGGGACAGGGACCTTTTCCTACGAGCAGTACTTC

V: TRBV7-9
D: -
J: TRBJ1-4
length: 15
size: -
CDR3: CASRDRGTGNEKLFF
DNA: TGTGCCAGCAGAGACCGGGGTACCGGTAATGAAAAACTGTTTTTT

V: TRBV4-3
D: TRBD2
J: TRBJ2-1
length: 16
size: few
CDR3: CASSQDMTSGINEQFF
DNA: TGCGCCAGCAGCCAAGATATGACTAGCGGGATCAATGAGCAGTTCTTC